The 12 T cell receptor beta chains listed next were all sequenced from one sample in a study of graft-versus-host responses after intestinal transplantation. This table comes from immunoSEQ multiplex PCR, and its TCRdb copy is limited to in-frame clones, with some not included. The top ten hold around 0.49% of the sample, which has 90,000 to 100,000 clones, more than 85% seen once. Antigens of these TCRs are unknown. Sample: unstimulated CD8+ T cells sorted from spleen or lymph node cells, taken before intestinal transplant. Every receptor here comes from a human donor who received an intestinal transplant.

The V call is TRBV19, the J call TRBJ2-1; 9 positions match TRBD2. The germline V gene has CDR1 LNHDA and CDR2 SQIVND (reference sequence). The CDR3 extends over 15 amino acids. Losses at the gene ends were 6 bases for V and 7 bases for J; bases not matched to a gene: 10. The CDR3 spells CASSPLAGPLNEQFF. CDR3 DNA sequence: TGTGCCAGTAGCCCACTAGCGGGTCCCCTTAATGAGCAGTTCTTC.

This clone appeared a single time. For the CDR3, the DNA is TGTGCCAGCAGTGGCCTGACAGGCAATCAGCCCCAGCATTTT. It codes for CASSGLTGNQPQHF. The V call is TRBV2, the J call TRBJ1-5; a weak D match, TRBD1 (5 bases). The CDR3 consists of 14 residues. The V end lost 4 bases, the J end lost 2 bases, and 9 bases lay between the germline ends. Germline CDR1 is SNHLY and CDR2 is FYNNEI. The entire variable domain, with the rest obtained from reference TRBV2 and TRBJ1-5, is as follows: EPEVTQTPSHQVTQMGQEVILRCVPISNHLYFYWYRQILGQKVEFLVSFYNNEISEKSEIFDDQFSVERPDGSNFTLKIRSTKLEDSAMYFCASSGLTGNQPQHFGDGTRLSIL.

This chain uses TRBV9 with TRBJ1-2, with a weak D call TRBD1 (6 bases). Germline V gene sequence: CDR1 SGDLS, CDR2 YYNGEE. Trimming stripped 0 bases from V and 0 bases from J, with 9 bases between. The CDR3 covers 15 residues. The CDR3 reads CASSVETGPNYGYTF. As DNA, the CDR3 is TGTGCCAGCAGCGTAGAGACAGGTCCTAACTATGGCTACACCTTC.

The chain carries TRBV4-1 and TRBJ2-1; 7 bases are shared with TRBD1. The CDR3 runs to 15 residues. The ends lost 1 base at V and 10 bases at J; junction bases unmatched: 10. CDR1 is MGHRA and CDR2 is YSYEKL in the germline V gene. The CDR3, as DNA: TGCGCCAGCAGCCAAGCCGGGACAGAAGTCTCGGAGCAGTTCTTC. Encoded protein: CASSQAGTEVSEQFF.

J is TRBJ2-7 and V is TRBV9; 11 nucleotides match TRBD1. From germline, CDR1 is SGDLS and CDR2 YYNGEE. With V trimmed by 4 bases and J by 5 bases, 5 bases remained unmatched. There are 14 residues in the CDR3. The CDR3 here is CASSLRTGGDEQYF. CDR3 in DNA: TGTGCCAGCAGCTTACGGACAGGGGGCGACGAGCAGTACTTC.

This rearrangement joins TRBV19 to TRBJ2-1, with D possibly matching TRBD2 (5 bases). V was cut by 5 bases and J by 5 bases, with 10 bases left in between. The germline V gene has CDR1 LNHDA and CDR2 SQIVND (reference sequence). The CDR3 runs 13 residues. CDR3 loop: CASSERLHNEQFF. The CDR3 bases are TGTGCCAGTAGTGAGCGGCTACACAATGAGCAGTTCTTC. The full variable domain, in which reference TRBV19 and TRBJ2-1 provide the parts outside the CDR3, is DGGITQSPKYLFRKEGQNVTLSCEQNLNHDAMYWYRQDPGQGLRLIYYSQIVNDFQKGDIAEGYSVSREKKESFPLTVTSAQKNPTAFYLCASSERLHNEQFFGPGTRLTVL.

The chain recombines TRBV7-8 with TRBJ1-1; 11 bases match TRBD1. V was clipped by 2 bases and J by 4 bases; unmatched bases: 3. Germline V gene sequence: CDR1 SGHVS, CDR2 FQNEAQ. The CDR3 runs to 15 residues. The CDR3 is CASSLRGQGGTEAFF. The CDR3 region has the DNA TGTGCCAGCAGCTTAAGGGGACAGGGGGGCACTGAAGCTTTCTTT.

The gene calls are TRBV6-1 and TRBJ2-1; 7 positions match TRBD1. This CDR3 has 13 amino acids. From germline, CDR1 is MNHNS and CDR2 SASEGT. Unmatched junction bases numbered 5, after V lost 6 bases and J lost 6 bases. CDR3 bases: TGTGCCAGCAGAATCCGGGACAGCAATGAGCAGTTCTTC. Protein: CASRIRDSNEQFF.

The J gene is TRBJ2-1, the V gene TRBV4-1, with 11 bases aligning to TRBD2. The CDR3 is 15 amino acids. J was trimmed by 2 bases and V by 4 bases; bases with no gene match: 1. The germline V gene encodes CDR1 MGHRA and CDR2 YSYEKL. The CDR3 loop reads CASSLAGGPYNEQFF. In DNA, the CDR3 is TGCGCCAGCAGCCTAGCGGGAGGGCCCTACAATGAGCAGTTCTTC.

The rearrangement uses TRBV15 and TRBJ2-1, with 7 bases matching TRBD1. This CDR3 spans 15 amino acids. Losses at the gene ends were 3 bases for V and 4 bases for J; bases not matched to a gene: 6. Germline CDR1 LNHNV, CDR2 YYDKDF (reference sequence). As DNA, the CDR3 is TGTGCCACCAGCAGCCAGGGGGACAGTTACAATGAGCAGTTCTTC. This gives the protein CATSSQGDSYNEQFF.

The V and J genes are TRBV19 and TRBJ1-5; D gene uncertain. The V gene lost 7 bases and the J gene lost 3 bases, with 7 bases spanning the gap. CDR3 length: 12 amino acids. Germline V CDR1 and CDR2: LNHDA, SQIVND (reference sequence). DNA of the CDR3: TGTGCCAGTAATAACATCAATCAGCCCCAGCATTTT. This codes for CASNNINQPQHF.

CDR3: CASSSTGKGNYEQYF. The CDR3 DNA sequence: TGTGCCAGCAGCTCTACAGGGAAGGGAAACTACGAGCAGTACTTC. The V and J genes are TRBV5-5 and TRBJ2-7; D may be TRBD1 (6 bases). With 3 bases removed from V and 3 bases from J, the gap between germline ends came to 16 bases. The V gene's germline CDR1 is SGHKS and CDR2 YYEKEE (reference sequence). The CDR3 covers 15 residues.